Below, 7 T cell receptor beta chains from the same sample are listed, as sequenced in a study of kidney transplant recipient with SARS-CoV-2 infection. In TCRdb, the reads were re-called with MiXCR into one record per CDR3 protein. The sample contains about 240,000 distinct CDR3 sequences, under 35% of which appear only once. Sequencing was performed on a blood sample, taken at baseline and around day 120 from a kidney transplant recipient. These receptors all stem from a male patient in his 30s who had COVID-19 and was a kidney transplant recipient. Some T cells may be graft donor cells.

This chain uses TRBV10-3 with TRBJ1-2; TRBD1 matches 8 bases. Germline loops: CDR1 ENHRY, CDR2 SYGVKD. The V gene end was trimmed by 5 bases and the J gene end by 8 bases; junction bases not matched to a gene: 10. The CDR3 has 14 amino acids. CDR3: CAISHTGQEGGYTF. The CDR3 bases are TGTGCCATCAGTCACACGGGACAGGAGGGGGGCTACACCTTC.

The chain employs TRBV6-5 and TRBJ1-5, with a tentative D call TRBD1 (5 bases). V dropped 6 bases and J dropped 10 bases, with 22 bases sitting between them. In germline, CDR1 is MNHEY, CDR2 SVGAGI. CDR3 size: 15 residues. CDR3 sequence reads: CASSLRRGDAQPQHF. CDR3 bases: TGTGCCAGCAGCCTCAGGAGGGGAGACGCTCAACCCCAGCATTTT.

In its sample, this clonotype was seen many times. The V call is TRBV11-1, the J call TRBJ2-7; TRBD2 agrees at 9 bases. The CDR3 length is 15 residues. Germline trimming cut 6 bases from V and 4 bases from J; bases unmatched to any gene: 10. Germline CDR1 and CDR2: SGHAT and FQDESV (reference sequence). The CDR3 sequence: CASSLTSGAQYEQYF. The CDR3 nucleotides are TGTGCCAGCAGTTTGACTAGCGGAGCTCAGTACGAGCAGTACTTC.

This clonotype has just a few counts. Being one base from a much bigger clone, this may be a read error. Since no conserved phenylalanine or tryptophan closes the CDR3, a read error is the likely cause. This chain joins TRBV27 and TRBJ1-2; no definite D call. Germline CDR1 reads MNHEY; CDR2 reads SMNVEV (reference sequence). V lost 4 bases, J lost 0 bases, and 12 bases lay in between. This CDR3 has 15 amino acids. The CDR3: CASSYHGSSNYGYTL. CDR3 coding DNA: TGTGCCAGCAGTTACCATGGCAGCTCTAACTATGGCTACACCCTC.

Note on this clonotype: With a much larger clone just one base away, this may be a read error. The chain recombines TRBV18 with TRBJ2-7; maybe TRBD1 (5 bases). The length of the CDR3 is 15 residues. Germline V gene data show CDR1 as KGHSH and CDR2 as LQKENI. The CDR3 loop is CTSSPSQGSSYEQYF. CDR3 sequence (DNA): TGTACCAGCTCACCAAGTCAGGGTTCTAGCTACGAGCAGTACTTC.

In its sample, this clonotype was seen many times. This sequence joins TRBV4-2 and TRBJ1-5; D gene uncertain. CDR1 is LGHNA, CDR2 YNFKEQ, per germline. The CDR3 consists of 17 residues. Trimming took off 0 bases at V and 0 bases at J, with 12 bases between the two ends. The CDR3 DNA sequence: TGTGCCAGCAGCCAAGAGGGCAGCGTCTATAGCAATCAGCCCCAGCATTTT. Translation gives CASSQEGSVYSNQPQHF.

The rearrangement joins TRBV30 to TRBJ2-1, with 14 nucleotides matching TRBD2. Trimming at V came to 4 bases and at J to 7 bases, leaving 15 bases not matched to a gene. CDR3 length equals 18 residues. Germline values: CDR1 GTSNPN, CDR2 SVGIG (reference sequence). Written as DNA, the CDR3 is TGTGCCTGGACCCGCCTCCGGGGACTAGCGGGAGTTCGAAATGAGCAGTTCTTC. Protein sequence: CAWTRLRGLAGVRNEQFF.